These 16 T cell receptor beta chains originate from one sample sequenced in a study of long-term antiretroviral therapy in people with HIV. The authors ran the immunoSEQ assay, v3.0, at survey level. Repertoires were generated with immunoSEQ multiplex PCR, while TCRdb's copy carries only in-frame clones and drops some. The sample yields about 21,000 clones, just under 85% seen once. Sequences were derived from unsorted PBMCs, sampled roughly 4 years after starting antiretroviral therapy. These receptors came from a man younger than 35 with HIV.

The chain is built from TRBV7-6 and TRBJ2-2; D unresolved. V was shortened by 2 bases and J by 6 bases, with 4 bases between the two germline ends. From germline, CDR1 is SGHVS and CDR2 FNYEAQ. This CDR3 is 12 amino acids long. The CDR3 region is CASSLLSGELFF. In DNA, the CDR3 is TGTGCCAGCAGCTTATTATCCGGGGAGCTGTTTTTT.

V usage is TRBV4-2 and J usage is TRBJ1-2; a possible D gene is TRBD1 (5 bases). V dropped 0 bases and J dropped 2 bases, with 10 bases sitting between them. This CDR3 spans 15 amino acids. CDR1 and CDR2 (germline): LGHNA, YNFKEQ. CDR3 DNA: TGTGCCAGCAGCCAAGATTTCGGGGCCAACTATGGCTACACCTTC. Protein sequence: CASSQDFGANYGYTF.

J is TRBJ1-2 and V is TRBV28; no firm D call. Looked up from germline, CDR1 is MDHEN and CDR2 is SYDVKM. CDR3 size: 13 residues. Trimming left V 7 bases short and J 2 bases short, with 11 bases between. The DNA of the CDR3 is TGTGCCAGCACCTTGGTGCGGAACTATGGCTACACCTTC. Encoded protein: CASTLVRNYGYTF.

The CDR3 DNA reads as TGCGCCATCGACAGGGGGAGCTCCTACGAGCAGTACGTC. Translated: CAIDRGSSYEQYV. The rearrangement joins TRBV5-1 to TRBJ2-7; 9 positions agree with TRBD1. The CDR3 consists of 13 residues. From germline, CDR1 is SGHRS and CDR2 YFSETQ. Trimming took 9 bases from V and 0 from J; bases not matched to a gene: 4.

The V and J genes are TRBV20-1 and TRBJ2-7; D might be TRBD2 (5 bases). The CDR3 has 11 amino acids. Per germline, CDR1 DFQATT and CDR2 SNEGSKA (reference sequence). V was trimmed by 3 bases and J by 6 bases, leaving 9 bases between them. This chain's CDR3 is CSARVGVEQYV. The CDR3 DNA is TGCAGTGCTAGGGTCGGGGTCGAGCAGTACGTC.

The chain couples TRBV19 to TRBJ2-7, with 7 bases aligning to TRBD2. The CDR3 covers 14 residues. V was clipped by 7 bases and J by 2 bases; unmatched bases: 8. In germline, CDR1 is LNHDA, CDR2 SQIVND (reference sequence). For the CDR3, the DNA is TGTGCCAGTACCTCCGGGACTACGACCTACGAGCAGTACTTC. Amino acid sequence: CASTSGTTTYEQYF.

This chain connects TRBV18 to TRBJ1-4, with 7 bases identical to TRBD1. V lost 2 bases to trimming and J lost 17 bases; unmatched junction nucleotides: 11. Per the germline V gene, CDR1 is KGHSH and CDR2 is LQKENI. This CDR3 has 13 amino acids. CDR3 DNA: TGTGCCAGCTCACCAAGGGAGACAGGGCCAATTTTTTTT. It encodes CASSPRETGPIFF.

The chain joins TRBV7-3 to TRBJ1-6, with unresolved D. Germline CDR1 reads SGHTA; CDR2 reads FQGTGA. The V end lost 3 bases, the J end lost 7 bases, and 4 bases lay between the germline ends. The length of the CDR3 is 12 residues. CDR3 region: CASSFPNSPLHF. CDR3 DNA sequence: TGTGCCAGCAGCTTCCCGAATTCACCCCTCCACTTT.

The chain combines TRBV7-9 with TRBJ1-1; D gene unclear. Germline V CDR1 and CDR2: SEHNR, FQNEAQ (reference sequence). Trimming removed 2 bases from V and 4 bases from J, with 11 bases in between. CDR3 size: 14 residues. DNA of the CDR3: TGTGCCAGCAGCTTAAACGGGAGAACCACTGAAGCTTTCTTT. This gives the protein CASSLNGRTTEAFF.

The chain has TRBV19 and TRBJ1-3; no definite D call. Looked up from germline, CDR1 is LNHDA and CDR2 is SQIVND (reference sequence). This CDR3 contains 12 residues. V lost 9 bases and J lost 5, with 11 bases in between. The CDR3 nucleotides are TGTGCCAGCGCAGGTGAACGAAACACCATATATTTT. Translation: CASAGERNTIYF.

This chain connects TRBV5-4 to TRBJ2-5, with D perhaps TRBD1 (5 bases). The CDR3 totals 13 residues. V dropped 2 bases and J dropped 5 bases, with 10 bases sitting between them. CDR1 SGHNT and CDR2 YYREEE come from the germline V gene (reference sequence). The CDR3 protein is CASSLGKGETQYF. The CDR3 nucleotides are TGTGCCAGCAGCTTAGGGAAGGGGGAGACCCAGTACTTC.

The chain couples TRBV27 to TRBJ2-1; 10 bases are a match to TRBD2. The V and J ends lost 2 bases and 3 bases, in that order; junction bases with no gene match: 1. Germline V lookup: CDR1 MNHEY, CDR2 SMNVEV (reference sequence). CDR3 length: 15 amino acids. The CDR3 DNA reads TGTGCCAGCAGTTTAGGGACTAGCGACTACAATGAGCAGTTCTTC. Protein sequence: CASSLGTSDYNEQFF.

There are a few counts of this clone. The gene calls are TRBV19 and TRBJ1-3; D gene ambiguous. Germline-derived CDR1 and CDR2 are LNHDA and SQIVND (reference sequence). V lost 3 bases and J lost 4, with 10 bases in between. The CDR3 runs 14 residues. In DNA form, the CDR3 reads TGTGCCAGTAGTATCGAAGTGAGGGGAAACACCATATATTTT. Its protein is CASSIEVRGNTIYF.

The chain has TRBV28 and TRBJ2-1; possibly TRBD1 or TRBD2 for D (5 bases each). Germline values: CDR1 MDHEN, CDR2 SYDVKM. Trimming stripped 2 bases from V and 12 bases from J, with 14 bases between. CDR3 length: 13 amino acids. This CDR3 reads CASSLPPGSGQFF. The DNA for the CDR3 is TGTGCCAGCAGTTTACCCCCAGGGAGCGGGCAGTTCTTC.

J is TRBJ2-7 and V is TRBV27, with TRBD1 matching 8 bases. Germline-derived CDR1 and CDR2 are MNHEY and SMNVEV (reference sequence). The CDR3 consists of 16 residues. The J segment lost 0 bases and the V segment lost 4 bases, leaving 8 bases of the junction unmatched. The chain's CDR3 is CASSSHTGGSSYEQYF. The CDR3 DNA is TGTGCCAGCAGTTCTCACACAGGGGGAAGCTCCTACGAGCAGTACTTC.

The chain is built from TRBV15 and TRBJ1-2; 12 nucleotides line up with TRBD1. Per germline, CDR1 LNHNV and CDR2 YYDKDF (reference sequence). The V segment lost 3 bases and the J segment 4 bases; nucleotides outside the gene matches: 6. The length of the CDR3 is 16 residues. The CDR3 loop is CATSRGTGGRGYGYTF. The CDR3, as DNA: TGTGCCACCAGCAGGGGGACAGGGGGCCGAGGCTATGGCTACACCTTC.